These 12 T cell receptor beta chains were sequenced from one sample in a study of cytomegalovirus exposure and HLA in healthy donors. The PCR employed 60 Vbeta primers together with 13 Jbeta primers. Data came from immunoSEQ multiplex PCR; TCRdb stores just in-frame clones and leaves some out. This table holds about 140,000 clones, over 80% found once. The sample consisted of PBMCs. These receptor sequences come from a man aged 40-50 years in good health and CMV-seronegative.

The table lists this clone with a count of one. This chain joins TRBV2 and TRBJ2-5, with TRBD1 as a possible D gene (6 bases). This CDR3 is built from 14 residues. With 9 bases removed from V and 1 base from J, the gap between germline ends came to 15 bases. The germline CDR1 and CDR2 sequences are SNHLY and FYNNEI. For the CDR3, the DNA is TGTGCCAGTTTCAGGGGCCAGGGCCAAGAGACCCAGTACTTC. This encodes CASFRGQGQETQYF. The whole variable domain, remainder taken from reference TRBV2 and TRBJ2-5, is EPEVTQTPSHQVTQMGQEVILRCVPISNHLYFYWYRQILGQKVEFLVSFYNNEISEKSEIFDDQFSVERPDGSNFTLKIRSTKLEDSAMYFCASFRGQGQETQYFGPGTRLLVL.

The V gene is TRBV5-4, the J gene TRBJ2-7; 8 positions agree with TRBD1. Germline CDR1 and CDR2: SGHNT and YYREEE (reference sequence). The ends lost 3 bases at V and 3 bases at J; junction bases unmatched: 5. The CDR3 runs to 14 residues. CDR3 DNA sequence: TGTGCCAGCAGCTCCTCCGGACAGGGCTACGAGCAGTACTTC. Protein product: CASSSSGQGYEQYF.

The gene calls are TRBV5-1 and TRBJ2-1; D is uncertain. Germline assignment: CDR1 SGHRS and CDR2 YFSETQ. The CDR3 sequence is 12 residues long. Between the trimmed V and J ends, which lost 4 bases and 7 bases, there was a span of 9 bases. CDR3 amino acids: CASSGSGNEQFF. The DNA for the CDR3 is TGCGCCAGCAGCGGGTCGGGTAATGAGCAGTTCTTC.

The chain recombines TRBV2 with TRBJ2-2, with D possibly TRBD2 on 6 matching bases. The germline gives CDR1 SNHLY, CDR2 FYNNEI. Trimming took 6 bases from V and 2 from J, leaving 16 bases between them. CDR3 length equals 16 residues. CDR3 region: CASSELGLLNTGELFF. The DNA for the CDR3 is TGTGCCAGCAGCGAGTTGGGACTCCTTAACACCGGGGAGCTGTTTTTT. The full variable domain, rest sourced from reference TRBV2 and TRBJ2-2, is EPEVTQTPSHQVTQMGQEVILRCVPISNHLYFYWYRQILGQKVEFLVSFYNNEISEKSEIFDDQFSVERPDGSNFTLKIRSTKLEDSAMYFCASSELGLLNTGELFFGEGSRLTVL.

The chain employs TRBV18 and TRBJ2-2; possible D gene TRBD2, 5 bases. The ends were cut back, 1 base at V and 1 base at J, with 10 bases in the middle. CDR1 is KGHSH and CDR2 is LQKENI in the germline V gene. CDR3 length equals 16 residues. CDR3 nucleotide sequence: TGTGCCAGCTCACCACGTCACGGGGAGAACACCGGGGAGCTGTTTTTT. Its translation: CASSPRHGENTGELFF. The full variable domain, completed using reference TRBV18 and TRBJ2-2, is NAGVMQNPRHLVRRRGQEARLRCSPMKGHSHVYWYRQLPEEGLKFMVYLQKENIIDESGMPKERFSAEFPKEGPSILRIQQVVRGDSAAYFCASSPRHGENTGELFFGEGSRLTVL.

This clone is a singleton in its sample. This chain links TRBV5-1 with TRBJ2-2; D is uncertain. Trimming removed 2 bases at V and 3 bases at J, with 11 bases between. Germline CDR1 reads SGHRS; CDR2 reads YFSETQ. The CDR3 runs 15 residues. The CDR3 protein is CASSFYSQYTGELFF. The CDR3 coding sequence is TGCGCCAGCAGCTTCTACAGTCAGTACACCGGGGAGCTGTTTTTT.

The CDR3 coding sequence is TGTGCCAGCAGTTTATGGACAACCGGTCAGCCCCAGCATTTT. This codes for CASSLWTTGQPQHF. V usage is TRBV28 and J usage is TRBJ1-5; D call uncertain. Per the germline V gene, CDR1 is MDHEN and CDR2 is SYDVKM. The length of the CDR3 is 14 residues. V lost 0 bases to trimming and J lost 6 bases, with 9 bases between them.

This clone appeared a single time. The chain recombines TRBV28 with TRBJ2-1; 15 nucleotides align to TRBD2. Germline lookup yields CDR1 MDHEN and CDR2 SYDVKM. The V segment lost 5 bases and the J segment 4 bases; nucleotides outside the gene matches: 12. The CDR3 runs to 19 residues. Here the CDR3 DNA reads TGTGCCAGCAGTCCACAGGGAAGAGGACTAGCGGGGGGGTACAATGAGCAGTTCTTC. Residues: CASSPQGRGLAGGYNEQFF.

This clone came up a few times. CDR3 sequence reads: CASSLLTSGTGEQFF. Written as DNA, the CDR3 is TGTGCCAGCAGCTTACTGACTAGCGGGACGGGAGAGCAGTTCTTC. This sequence joins TRBV7-6 and TRBJ2-1; 11 positions agree with TRBD2. Germline assignment: CDR1 SGHVS and CDR2 FNYEAQ. The CDR3 extends over 15 amino acids. The J segment lost 10 bases and the V segment lost 2 bases, leaving 7 bases of the junction unmatched.

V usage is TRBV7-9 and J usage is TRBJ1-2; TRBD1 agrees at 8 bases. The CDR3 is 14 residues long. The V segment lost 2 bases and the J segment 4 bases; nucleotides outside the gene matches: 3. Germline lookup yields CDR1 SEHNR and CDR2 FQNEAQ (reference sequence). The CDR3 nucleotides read TGTGCCAGCAGCTTAATTACAGGGGGCTATGGCTACACCTTC. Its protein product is CASSLITGGYGYTF.

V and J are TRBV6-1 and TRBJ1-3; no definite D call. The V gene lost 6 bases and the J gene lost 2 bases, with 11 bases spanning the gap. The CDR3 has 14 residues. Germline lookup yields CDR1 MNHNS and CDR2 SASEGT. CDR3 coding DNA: TGTGCCAGCAGCCCGAGTGGTACTGGAAACACCATATATTTT. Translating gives CASSPSGTGNTIYF.

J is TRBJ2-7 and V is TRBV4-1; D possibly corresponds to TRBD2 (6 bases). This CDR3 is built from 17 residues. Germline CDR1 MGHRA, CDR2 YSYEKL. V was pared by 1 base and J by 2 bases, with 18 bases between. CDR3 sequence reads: CASSQAALASVTYEQYF. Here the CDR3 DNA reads TGCGCCAGCAGCCAAGCTGCTTTGGCTAGCGTGACCTACGAGCAGTACTTC.